This T cell receptor (beta chain) was profiled in a study of human T cells and chemical hapten exposure. Study-wide context: Sensitization applied 2% DPC to roughly 2 cm by roughly 2 cm of upper inner arm skin. Study results and limitations: With DPC sensitization, TCRs exceeding 1 in 1000 frequency showed no change. The count of PT1 expanded TCRs correlated positively with patch test score.

Original methodology: TCRs per sample had a median of roughly 96,000 and ranged from about 20,000 to 700,000. TCRdb reprocessed the RACE reads with MiXCR, giving one entry per CDR3 protein. For this entry, the V and J calls and clone size follow TCRdb and not the study's own pipeline. This table holds about 82,000 distinct CDR3 sequences, about 6.6% found once. This clonotype was recorded at least ten times. Its matching antigen is unknown. Time point noted: patch test 2, 6 weeks after DPC sensitization. Treatment in this sample: therapeutic diphenylcyclopropenone sensitization with weekly scalp DPC. This CDR3 is built from 13 residues. Trimming removed 3 bases at V and 9 bases at J, with 15 bases between. The germline V gene has CDR1 DFQATT and CDR2 SNEGSKA (reference sequence).

The V and J genes are TRBV20-1 and TRBJ1-5, with D possibly being TRBD1 (6 bases). This receptor was taken from a woman in her 30s with alopecia areata. Some clones in this sample may be carry-over from other donors' samples. Sample: whole blood, taken in connection with sensitization to the hapten diphenylcyclopropenone (DPC). The CDR3 spells CSARTAGARPQHF. The CDR3 coding sequence is TGCAGTGCTAGGACTGCAGGGGCAAGGCCCCAGCATTTT.